This passage covers 7 T cell receptor beta chains from one sample sequenced in a study of T cell responses to AZD1222 COVID-19 vaccine. Repertoires were generated with immunoSEQ multiplex PCR, while TCRdb's copy carries only in-frame clones and drops some. The data show around 140,000 clones, 90% seen once. The starting material was peripheral blood, obtained on day 0 of AZD1222 vaccination. Source of these receptors: an adult in good health.

CDR3 DNA: TGTGCCAGCAGCCGGACAGGAAAACCCACCTACGAGCAGTACTTC. This codes for CASSRTGKPTYEQYF. The genes are TRBV28 and TRBJ2-7; 7 nucleotides align to TRBD1. Germline CDR1 reads MDHEN; CDR2 reads SYDVKM. The CDR3 consists of 15 residues. With V trimmed by 6 bases and J by 2 bases, 10 bases remained unmatched.

This clone has a handful of counts. The V and J genes are TRBV5-6 and TRBJ1-1; 9 bases fit TRBD1. The J segment lost 3 bases and the V segment lost 1 base, leaving 7 bases of the junction unmatched. This CDR3 has 16 amino acids. CDR1 SGHDT and CDR2 YYEEEE come from the germline V gene. The CDR3 protein is CASSLPGTGSYTEAFF. The CDR3 DNA sequence: TGTGCCAGCAGCTTGCCTGGGACAGGGAGTTACACTGAAGCTTTCTTT.

CDR3 nucleotide sequence: TGTGCCAGCAGCCAAGATTTACTGAGCTATGGCTACACCTTC. It yields the protein CASSQDLLSYGYTF. The chain uses TRBV3-1 (or the pseudogene TRBV3-2) and TRBJ1-2; D is unclear. CDR1 LGHDT and CDR2 YNNKEL come from the germline V gene (reference sequence). The length of the CDR3 is 14 residues. Between the trimmed V and J ends, which lost 0 bases and 4 bases, there was a span of 9 bases.

This rearrangement joins TRBV29-1 to TRBJ1-1; D is perhaps TRBD1 (5 bases). The CDR3 is 12 residues long. Germline assignment: CDR1 SQVTM and CDR2 ANQGSEA. Trimming took 4 bases from V and 4 from J, leaving 10 bases between them. CDR3 sequence: CSVVSGGTEAFF. CDR3 in DNA: TGCAGCGTTGTTTCGGGGGGCACTGAAGCTTTCTTT.

This clone was seen a single time. The chain carries TRBV18 and TRBJ2-3; 8 nucleotides line up with TRBD1. The CDR3 loop spans 17 amino acids. V was clipped by 3 bases and J by 4 bases; unmatched bases: 12. CDR1 and CDR2 from the germline V gene are KGHSH and LQKENI. CDR3 nucleotide sequence: TGTGCCAGCTCACCTCCTTCAGGGGGCATAGATGCAGATACGCAGTATTTT. This sequence encodes CASSPPSGGIDADTQYF.

The chain recombines TRBV27 with TRBJ1-6; D is possibly TRBD1 (6 bases). The CDR3 extends over 18 amino acids. V was shortened by 5 bases and J by 0 bases, with 17 bases between the two germline ends. Germline V gives CDR1 MNHEY, CDR2 SMNVEV (reference sequence). CDR3 region: CASSADQTGSSYNSPLHF. DNA of the CDR3: TGTGCCAGCAGTGCCGACCAGACAGGCAGCTCCTATAATTCACCCCTCCACTTT.

The rearrangement links TRBV9 to TRBJ1-2; D ambiguous. The germline V gene encodes CDR1 SGDLS and CDR2 YYNGEE. This CDR3 spans 13 amino acids. V lost 0 bases and J lost 3, with 6 bases in between. As DNA, the CDR3 is TGTGCCAGCAGCGTAGAGGCGGACTATGGCTACACCTTC. It encodes CASSVEADYGYTF.